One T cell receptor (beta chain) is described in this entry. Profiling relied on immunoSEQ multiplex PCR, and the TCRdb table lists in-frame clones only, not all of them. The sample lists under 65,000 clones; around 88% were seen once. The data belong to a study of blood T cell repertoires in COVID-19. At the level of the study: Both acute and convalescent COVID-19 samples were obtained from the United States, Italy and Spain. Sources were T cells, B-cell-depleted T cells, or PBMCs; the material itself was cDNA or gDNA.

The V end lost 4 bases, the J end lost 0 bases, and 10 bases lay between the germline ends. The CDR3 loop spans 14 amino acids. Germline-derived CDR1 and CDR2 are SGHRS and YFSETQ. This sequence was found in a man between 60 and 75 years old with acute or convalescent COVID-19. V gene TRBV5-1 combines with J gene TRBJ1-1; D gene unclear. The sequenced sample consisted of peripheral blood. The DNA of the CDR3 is TGCGCCAGCAGCCTCTCGGGGATGAACACTGAAGCTTTCTTT. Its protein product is CASSLSGMNTEAFF.